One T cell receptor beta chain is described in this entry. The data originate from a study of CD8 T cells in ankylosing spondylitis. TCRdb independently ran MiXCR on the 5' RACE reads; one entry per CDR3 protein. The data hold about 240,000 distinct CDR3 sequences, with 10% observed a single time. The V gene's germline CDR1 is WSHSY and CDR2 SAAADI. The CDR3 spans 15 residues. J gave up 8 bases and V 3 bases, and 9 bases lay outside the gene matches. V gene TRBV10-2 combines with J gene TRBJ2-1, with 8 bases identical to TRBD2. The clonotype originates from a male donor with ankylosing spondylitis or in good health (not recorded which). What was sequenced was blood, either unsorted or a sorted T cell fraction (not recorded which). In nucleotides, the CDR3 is TGCGCCAGCAGTGACCTTCGGCGGGGGGCAGATGAGCAGTTCTTC. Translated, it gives CASSDLRRGADEQFF.